This T cell receptor beta chain was recorded in a study of Ad26.COV2.S vaccination and SARS-CoV-2 variants. Whole-study findings and limits: Vaccinees and placebo recipients showed similar non-spike TCR breadth.

The germline V gene has CDR1 MNHEY and CDR2 SVGEGT. The CDR3 is 13 amino acids. Trimming took off 5 bases at V and 7 bases at J, with 14 bases between the two ends. Treatment of the sample: around 19 received Ad26.COV2.S at low or high dose, single or two shots; several received placebo; per-sample allocation not given. Sampling was done on day 63 after the first vaccine or placebo injection. What was given as vaccine was an Ad26 vector encoding Wuhan-strain SARS-CoV-2 spike. As concerns this clone: What it binds is not known.

This table comes from immunoSEQ multiplex PCR, and its TCRdb copy is limited to in-frame clones, with some not included. The sample contains about 450,000 clones, roughly nine tenths of which appear only once. V and J are TRBV6-2 or TRBV6-3 and TRBJ1-1; D is unresolved. Specimen: peripheral blood, collected in a trial of Ad26.COV2.S vaccine versus placebo. The clonotype was recovered from a person aged 18-65 years who received the Ad26.COV2.S COVID-19 vaccine or a placebo. The CDR3 region has the DNA TGTGCCAGCAGTCCCTCGGTTGCCGGTGAAGCTTTCTTT. Protein sequence: CASSPSVAGEAFF.